The present TCR beta chain was sequenced within a study of post-analysis software for immune sequencing data. In the study overall: Disease trajectories encompassed relapsing-remitting, secondary progressive and progressive-relapsing multiple sclerosis. Findings and caveats of the study: Batch-mates among the samples co-clustered strongly by F measure. Multiple sclerosis patients showed significantly lower normalized Chao1 diversity than controls did. Comparison of patients with controls showed five TRBV segments more frequent in patients, TRBV5-6, TRBV5-1 and TRBV20-1 among them.

With 6 bases clipped from V and 8 bases from J, the junction kept 11 bases outside the gene matches. Germline V gene sequence: CDR1 SEHNR, CDR2 FQNEAQ (reference sequence). There are 15 residues in the CDR3. For this clonotype: Its specificity is not known.

Tagging with unique molecular identifiers was a feature of the TCR beta cDNA libraries. Researchers reported approximately 500,000 cDNA molecules coming from approximately 1 to 10 million T cells. Each CDR3 protein is one row after TCRdb ran MiXCR on the PCR reads. The repertoire holds about half a million distinct CDR3 sequences, approximately 45% seen once, with about an eighth in the top ten. This receptor was taken from a girl under 18 with multiple sclerosis. The source material was blood. The V and J genes are TRBV7-9 and TRBJ2-1; 9 nucleotides align to TRBD1. The CDR3 coding sequence is TGTGCCAGCAGTTTCCACCGGGACAGGGTATATGAGCAGTTCTTC. This translates into CASSFHRDRVYEQFF.